One sample yielded the 17 T cell receptor beta chains listed below, sequenced in a study of vaccination and CD4 T cells after COVID-19. Described treatment: approximately nine-day PBMC culture with coronavirus spike peptide pools or control peptides (ViraFEST assay). Researchers used the Oncomine TCR Beta short-read assay to sequence DNA from cultured CD4+ T cells. TCRdb re-called the PCR reads with MiXCR, one entry per CDR3 protein. The sample has about 13,000 distinct CDR3 sequences; around 47% are singletons. Antigens for these TCRs are unknown. Sequencing used CD4+ T cells from blood, cultured in vitro. These receptors were taken from a human donor who had recovered from COVID-19.

The chain joins TRBV4-1 to TRBJ1-1; D gene unclear. The CDR3 is 13 residues long. In germline, CDR1 is MGHRA, CDR2 YSYEKL. V lost 0 bases to trimming and J lost 7 bases, with 9 bases between them. CDR3 sequence: CASSQDELVEAFF. In nucleotides, the CDR3 is TGCGCCAGCAGCCAAGATGAGTTAGTTGAAGCTTTCTTT.

This clonotype was observed a few times. The rearrangement joins TRBV19 to TRBJ2-3; TRBD1 matches 8 bases. Germline V gene sequence: CDR1 LNHDA, CDR2 SQIVND (reference sequence). This CDR3 comprises 18 residues. V lost 3 bases and J lost 1; bases outside the gene matches: 12. Here the CDR3 reads CASSIWSGGSGGTDTQYF. As DNA, the CDR3 is TGTGCCAGTAGTATTTGGTCAGGGGGCAGCGGCGGCACAGATACGCAGTATTTT.

This clonotype was recorded a few times. The gene calls are TRBV5-1 and TRBJ1-1; 7 bases align to TRBD1. Germline V gene lookup returns CDR1 SGHRS and CDR2 YFSETQ. The V gene end was trimmed by 4 bases and the J gene end by 0 bases; junction bases not matched to a gene: 3. The CDR3 contains 14 residues. CDR3 sequence (DNA): TGCGCCAGCAGCGCAGGGGGTCTGAACACTGAAGCTTTCTTT. This sequence encodes CASSAGGLNTEAFF.

The CDR3 coding sequence is TGTGCCAGCAGCTCCAACGACCTTCGGGTCCCCGAGCAGTACTTC. This encodes CASSSNDLRVPEQYF. The gene calls are TRBV7-2 and TRBJ2-7, with unresolved D. The V gene lost 4 bases and the J gene lost 6 bases, with 19 bases spanning the gap. In germline, CDR1 is SGHTA, CDR2 FQGNSA. The CDR3 consists of 15 residues.

V is TRBV7-2 and J is TRBJ2-7; TRBD2 matches 9 bases. Trimming at V came to 2 bases and at J to 0 bases, leaving 5 bases not matched to a gene. This CDR3 region has 16 residues. The germline V gene has CDR1 SGHTA and CDR2 FQGNSA. The CDR3 bases are TGTGCCAGCAGCTTAAGAGCGGGGGGAAGCTCCTACGAGCAGTACTTC. This encodes CASSLRAGGSSYEQYF.

This clonotype was detected only a few times. The genes are TRBV20-1 and TRBJ2-1; no definite D call. The V and J ends lost 0 bases and 4 bases respectively, with 10 bases between them. The CDR3 contains 14 residues. Germline lookup yields CDR1 DFQATT and CDR2 SNEGSKA (reference sequence). CDR3 amino acids: CSARDRLGYNEQFF. Here the CDR3 DNA reads TGCAGTGCTAGAGATCGGCTAGGGTACAATGAGCAGTTCTTC.

This clonotype was seen a few times. V usage is TRBV20-1 and J usage is TRBJ1-1; the D is unclear. Trimming removed 5 bases from V and 0 bases from J, with 10 bases in between. The CDR3 totals 13 residues. The germline V gene encodes CDR1 DFQATT and CDR2 SNEGSKA (reference sequence). Here the CDR3 DNA reads TGCAGTGCTCTAAGGACCGTGAACACTGAAGCTTTCTTT. Its translation is CSALRTVNTEAFF.

The rearrangement uses TRBV27 and TRBJ2-6, with D hard to call. Per germline, CDR1 MNHEY and CDR2 SMNVEV (reference sequence). This CDR3 has 13 amino acids. Trimming took off 7 bases at V and 2 bases at J, with 6 bases between the two ends. The CDR3 is CASKVAGANVLTF. CDR3 DNA sequence: TGTGCCAGCAAAGTGGCTGGGGCCAACGTCCTGACTTTC.

The gene calls are TRBV5-1 and TRBJ1-2; D is perhaps TRBD1 (5 bases). Trimming removed 1 base from V and 3 bases from J, with 16 bases in between. Germline V lookup: CDR1 SGHRS, CDR2 YFSETQ. CDR3 length: 16 residues. The DNA of the CDR3 is TGCGCCAGCAGCTTGACGGGGCTTGGGGCTGACTATGGCTACACCTTC. Translating it yields CASSLTGLGADYGYTF.

The chain joins TRBV28 to TRBJ2-7, with D possibly being TRBD2 (6 bases). There are 13 residues in the CDR3. Trimming cost V 8 bases and J 2 bases, with 13 bases left between them. CDR1 and CDR2 (germline): MDHEN, SYDVKM. The CDR3, as DNA: TGTGCCAGCCTGGAGGGTGGAACCTACGAGCAGTACTTC. Translating gives CASLEGGTYEQYF.

The chain carries TRBV5-1 and TRBJ2-7; 7 bases are a match to TRBD1. V lost 0 bases and J lost 7; bases outside the gene matches: 16. CDR1 is SGHRS, CDR2 YFSETQ, per germline. This CDR3 comprises 17 residues. CDR3 nucleotides: TGCGCCAGCAGCTTGGAAACTTTCGGCAGGGGGTCGGAGGAGCAGTACTTC. Protein: CASSLETFGRGSEEQYF.

Only a few counts were recorded for this clonotype. V is TRBV20-1 and J is TRBJ2-3; 9 bases fit TRBD1. Germline CDR1 is DFQATT and CDR2 is SNEGSKA (reference sequence). The trim removed 0 bases at V and 7 bases at J, leaving 5 bases unmatched. The CDR3 length is 14 residues. CDR3 region: CSARDGQGTHTQYF. The CDR3 region has the DNA TGCAGTGCTAGAGACGGACAGGGGACGCATACGCAGTATTTT.

The chain is built from TRBV2 and TRBJ2-2, with no clear D. CDR3 length equals 15 residues. The V gene's germline CDR1 is SNHLY and CDR2 FYNNEI. Trimming stripped 10 bases from V and 1 base from J, with 16 bases between. The CDR3 here is CATSLTRENTGELFF. In DNA form, the CDR3 reads TGTGCCACCTCCTTAACCCGTGAGAACACCGGGGAGCTGTTTTTT. The full variable domain, with the rest looked up from reference TRBV2 and TRBJ2-2, is EPEVTQTPSHQVTQMGQEVILRCVPISNHLYFYWYRQILGQKVEFLVSFYNNEISEKSEIFDDQFSVERPDGSNFTLKIRSTKLEDSAMYFCATSLTRENTGELFFGEGSRLTVL.

The chain recombines TRBV20-1 with TRBJ1-6; 7 nucleotides line up with TRBD1. Per germline, CDR1 DFQATT and CDR2 SNEGSKA (reference sequence). The length of the CDR3 is 16 residues. V shed 1 base and J 6 bases; nucleotides not matched to a gene: 9. The CDR3 bases are TGCAGTGCTAGAGGGGGACAGTTCTCCGGTAATTCACCCCTCCACTTT. Encoded protein: CSARGGQFSGNSPLHF.

V and J are TRBV24-1 and TRBJ2-2; the match to TRBD2 covers 14 bases. The CDR3 spans 18 residues. Germline V lookup: CDR1 KGHDR, CDR2 SFDVKD. V lost 7 bases to trimming and J lost 1 base; unmatched junction nucleotides: 7. Here the CDR3 DNA reads TGTGCCACCAGGCCCGGGACTAGCGGGGGCTGGAACACCGGGGAGCTGTTTTTT. Its translation is CATRPGTSGGWNTGELFF.

The chain employs TRBV7-6 and TRBJ2-1; D is perhaps TRBD2 (5 bases). V shed 5 bases and J shed 5 bases, with 10 bases lying between them. This CDR3 has 13 residues. The germline V gene encodes CDR1 SGHVS and CDR2 FNYEAQ. CDR3 loop: CASSLDGNNEQFF. The DNA of the CDR3 is TGTGCCAGCAGCCTGGACGGGAACAATGAGCAGTTCTTC.

The chain couples TRBV4-2 to TRBJ1-5, with 8 bases identical to TRBD1. Looked up from germline, CDR1 is LGHNA and CDR2 is YNFKEQ. CDR3 length equals 17 residues. The trim removed 0 bases at V and 5 bases at J, leaving 9 bases unmatched. This CDR3 is CASSQEGSGGGDQPQHF. The DNA of the CDR3 is TGTGCCAGCAGCCAAGAAGGGTCAGGGGGCGGCGATCAGCCCCAGCATTTT.